This TCR beta chain was captured in a study of tumor-infiltrating lymphocytes in primary liver carcinoma. The wider study: Primary liver carcinoma, confirmed by histopathology, was surgically resected. The patient group consisted of men and women aged 30 to 69 years. Study outcomes and limitations: Unsorted bulk processing meant the study did not compare CD4+ and CD8+ repertoires.

The CDR3 totals 12 residues. Germline CDR1 MDHEN, CDR2 SYDVKM. In regard to this clonotype: No antigen is known for it. The junction does not match germline at one end; this may be a read error.

Using a constant-region primer together with ProtoScript II reverse transcriptase, TCR beta cDNA was made from around 0.55 ug of total RNA. Library construction for TCR beta comprised three nested multiplex PCR rounds performed with slightly modified ARM-PCR. Amplification in the first two PCR rounds was performed using TRBV1-TRBV30 forward primers and a C-beta reverse primer for 9 to 11 cycles each. TCRdb reanalysed the multiplex PCR reads using MiXCR and keeps one entry per CDR3 protein. In the table there are about 200,000 distinct CDR3 sequences, less than 75% of which are singletons. Germline DNA was also extracted, with blood RNA taken from unsorted whole blood.

Material: peripheral blood. This clonotype was obtained from a woman aged 55-70 years with primary liver carcinoma and hepatitis B virus infection. The V and J genes are TRBV28 and TRBJ1-5; no clear D gene. The CDR3 region is CASSLRNQPHHF. DNA of the CDR3: TGTGCCAGCAGTTTACGCAATCAGCCCCACCATTTT.